The rows below give T cell receptor beta chains drawn from one sample of a study of T-cell memory formation after mild COVID-19. TCRdb ran MiXCR on the 5' RACE reads and lists one entry per CDR3 protein. The sample holds some 190,000 distinct CDR3 sequences, roughly 18% seen once. The specimen was PBMCs or a T cell subset sorted from them (not recorded which). Every receptor here comes from an adult woman who had mild COVID-19 (a few samples of this study predate the infection). Cell type and time point are not known. CDR3s include the opening cysteine and the closing phenylalanine or tryptophan. D genes are given only for firm matches.

cdr3_aa: CSAGLGGGGLFF
d_call: .
v_call: TRBV20-1
j_call: TRBJ1-4

cdr3_aa: CASSSPGQGQETQYF
d_call: TRBD1
v_call: TRBV27
j_call: TRBJ2-5

cdr3_aa: CASSSRNPNQETQYF
d_call: .
v_call: TRBV7-9
j_call: TRBJ2-5

cdr3_aa: CASSQPGQGAREQFF
d_call: TRBD1
v_call: TRBV11-3
j_call: TRBJ2-1

cdr3_aa: CASSFGAFWGYTF
d_call: .
v_call: TRBV27
j_call: TRBJ1-2

cdr3_aa: CSASGRSRRSSYNEQFF
d_call: .
v_call: TRBV20-1
j_call: TRBJ2-1

cdr3_aa: CASSPPPPSAYNEQFF
d_call: .
v_call: TRBV18
j_call: TRBJ2-1

cdr3_aa: CASSPAGTGGDNHGYTF
d_call: TRBD1
v_call: TRBV4-3
j_call: TRBJ1-2

cdr3_aa: CASSTGLAGVREQYF
d_call: TRBD2
v_call: TRBV5-1
j_call: TRBJ2-7

cdr3_aa: CASSLAETYNEQFF
d_call: .
v_call: TRBV5-1
j_call: TRBJ2-1

cdr3_aa: CASSTSRTGQNTEAFF
d_call: .
v_call: TRBV21-1
j_call: TRBJ1-1

cdr3_aa: CSVTQQAGGNEQYF
d_call: .
v_call: TRBV29-1
j_call: TRBJ2-7

cdr3_aa: CASSVRTVSEQFF
d_call: .
v_call: TRBV9
j_call: TRBJ2-1

cdr3_aa: CSANFAGGDGGSPLHF
d_call: .
v_call: TRBV20-1
j_call: TRBJ1-6

cdr3_aa: CSVGPGAKADTQYF
d_call: .
v_call: TRBV29-1
j_call: TRBJ2-3

cdr3_aa: CASSQEGLAPTNTGELFF
d_call: .
v_call: TRBV4-3
j_call: TRBJ2-2

cdr3_aa: CASRTRRSYEQYF
d_call: .
v_call: TRBV2
j_call: TRBJ2-7

cdr3_aa: CASSSPGAGGTYEQYF
d_call: TRBD2
v_call: TRBV5-1
j_call: TRBJ2-7

cdr3_aa: CSAGQGREQYF
d_call: TRBD1
v_call: TRBV20-1
j_call: TRBJ2-7

cdr3_aa: CASRGQGVSYEQYF
d_call: TRBD1
v_call: TRBV6-5
j_call: TRBJ2-7

cdr3_aa: CAISEGRESAFF
d_call: .
v_call: TRBV10-3
j_call: TRBJ1-1

cdr3_aa: CASRPGGPWETQYF
d_call: .
v_call: TRBV12-3/TRBV12-4
j_call: TRBJ2-5

cdr3_aa: CASSEGTRTRYTQYF
d_call: .
v_call: TRBV6-4
j_call: TRBJ2-3

cdr3_aa: CASSVTGAGGQETQYF
d_call: TRBD1
v_call: TRBV9
j_call: TRBJ2-5

cdr3_aa: CASSVGGSTILSGYTF
d_call: .
v_call: TRBV5-4
j_call: TRBJ1-2

cdr3_aa: CASSEAGGALVGYTF
d_call: TRBD1
v_call: TRBV6-4
j_call: TRBJ1-2

cdr3_aa: CASSSTGQGGNSPLHF
d_call: TRBD1
v_call: TRBV5-1
j_call: TRBJ1-6

cdr3_aa: CASSAGTDSPNNYGYTF
d_call: TRBD1
v_call: TRBV9
j_call: TRBJ1-2

cdr3_aa: CASTSPLATGGDEQFF
d_call: .
v_call: TRBV7-9
j_call: TRBJ2-1